The 32 T cell receptor beta chains listed next were all sequenced from one sample in a study of chemoradiotherapy in HPV16-positive cancers. The repertoire was sequenced with immunoSEQ multiplex PCR; TCRdb's copy has only in-frame clones and lacks some. The table lists some 11,000 clones, 65% to 75% of them singletons. The sample was gathered from a patient who underwent chemoradiotherapy. These receptor sequences come from a human donor with HPV-associated anogenital cancer.

This clone came up once. This rearrangement joins TRBV6-5 to TRBJ2-1, with 8 bases that match TRBD1. CDR1 and CDR2 from the germline V gene are MNHEY and SVGAGI. The length of the CDR3 is 16 residues. The junction had 4 bases not matched to a gene; V was cut back by 2 bases and J by 1 base. CDR3 loop: CASSYQGARSYNEQFF. The CDR3 bases are TGTGCCAGCAGTTACCAGGGGGCGAGGTCCTACAATGAGCAGTTCTTC.

The genes are TRBV11-2 and TRBJ2-7, with D unresolved. CDR3 length: 15 residues. V was clipped by 1 base and J by 0 bases, with 10 bases between them. CDR1 is SGHAT and CDR2 is FQNNGV in the germline V gene. In nucleotides, the CDR3 is TGTGCCAGCAGCTTAGTGGTCAGCTACTCCTACGAGCAGTACGTC. Its protein is CASSLVVSYSYEQYV.

This chain uses TRBV2 with TRBJ1-5; 11 bases align to TRBD1. Looked up from germline, CDR1 is SNHLY and CDR2 is FYNNEI. The CDR3 is made up of 15 amino acids. V was pared by 5 bases and J by 6 bases, with 6 bases of the junction left unmatched. The CDR3 reads CASSHGQGAFQPQHF. The DNA of the CDR3 is TGTGCCAGCAGTCACGGACAGGGGGCTTTTCAGCCCCAGCATTTT.

This clone showed up just once. This rearrangement joins TRBV27 to TRBJ1-4, with 7 bases matching TRBD1. With 1 base clipped from V and 8 bases from J, the junction kept 4 bases outside the gene matches. This CDR3 has 14 residues. From germline, CDR1 is MNHEY and CDR2 SMNVEV (reference sequence). The CDR3 spells CASSLLRGQEKLFF. In DNA, the CDR3 is TGTGCCAGCAGTTTATTGAGGGGGCAAGAAAAACTGTTTTTT.

The chain carries TRBV2 and TRBJ1-4; 8 bases are shared with TRBD1. V lost 1 base and J lost 7; bases outside the gene matches: 2. This CDR3 is built from 14 residues. Germline V gene data show CDR1 as SNHLY and CDR2 as FYNNEI. CDR3 coding DNA: TGTGCCAGCAGTGAAGGCAGGGGGCTTGAAAAACTGTTTTTT. Amino acids: CASSEGRGLEKLFF.

The chain joins TRBV10-1 to TRBJ2-1, with D perhaps TRBD2 (7 bases). Germline CDR1 reads WNHNN; CDR2 reads SYGVQD (reference sequence). The CDR3 has 15 amino acids. Trimming cost V 3 bases and J 7 bases, with 16 bases left between them. The CDR3 DNA reads as TGCGCCAGCAGTGACTCCGAGGAGGGGGGGAATGAGCAGTTCTTC. Its protein product is CASSDSEEGGNEQFF.

Only one count was recorded for this clone. V and J are TRBV6-4 and TRBJ2-2, with 8 positions matching TRBD2. Trimming took 6 bases from V and 3 from J; bases not matched to a gene: 9. The CDR3 is made up of 16 amino acids. CDR1 is MRHNA, CDR2 SNTAGT, per germline. The CDR3 sequence is CASSPTSGAYTGELFF. DNA for the CDR3: TGTGCCAGCAGCCCAACTAGCGGAGCGTACACCGGGGAGCTGTTTTTT.

The chain joins TRBV11-2 to TRBJ2-7, with 8 bases fitting TRBD2. The CDR3 is 15 amino acids. With V trimmed by 4 bases and J by 1 base, 6 bases remained unmatched. CDR1 is SGHAT and CDR2 is FQNNGV in the germline V gene. CDR3: CASSSSSGQSYEQYF. For the CDR3, the DNA is TGTGCCAGCAGCTCCTCTAGCGGGCAATCCTACGAGCAGTACTTC. Looking up the rest from reference TRBV11-2 and TRBJ2-7 gives the full variable domain: EAGVAQSPRYKIIEKRQSVAFWCNPISGHATLYWYQQILGQGPKLLIQFQNNGVVDDSQLPKDRFSAERLKGVDSTLKIQPAKLEDSAVYLCASSSSSGQSYEQYFGPGTRLTVT.

The CDR3 region has the DNA TGTGCCTGGAGGGGACAGGGAGGCAATCAGCCCCAGCATTTT. Residues: CAWRGQGGNQPQHF. The gene calls are TRBV30 and TRBJ1-5, with 9 bases that match TRBD1. Germline CDR1 GTSNPN, CDR2 SVGIG (reference sequence). CDR3 length equals 14 residues. Germline trimming cut 3 bases from V and 2 bases from J; bases unmatched to any gene: 2.

This sequence joins TRBV28 and TRBJ2-1; 9 bases line up with TRBD1. The CDR3 totals 15 residues. The germline V gene has CDR1 MDHEN and CDR2 SYDVKM. The V and J ends lost 6 bases and 4 bases, in that order; junction bases with no gene match: 7. The CDR3 region is CASSTRQGGYNEQFF. The CDR3 bases are TGTGCCAGCAGCACCAGACAGGGGGGATACAATGAGCAGTTCTTC.

The CDR3 loop reads CASSPPGQGKGYTF. The CDR3 region has the DNA TGTGCCAGCTCACCACCGGGACAGGGAAAAGGCTACACCTTC. The chain combines TRBV18 with TRBJ1-2, with TRBD1 matching 9 bases. V lost 0 bases and J lost 8; bases outside the gene matches: 4. The germline CDR1 and CDR2 sequences are KGHSH and LQKENI. This CDR3 contains 14 residues.

V and J are TRBV4-3 and TRBJ1-2, with D possibly TRBD1 on 5 matching bases. The CDR3 contains 15 residues. Trimming left V 1 base short and J 1 base short, with 10 bases between. CDR1 and CDR2 (germline): LGHNA, YSLEER. The chain's CDR3 is CASSQGRGFNYGYTF. CDR3 in DNA: TGCGCCAGCAGCCAAGGGCGGGGGTTTAACTATGGCTACACCTTC.

V usage is TRBV4-3 and J usage is TRBJ2-7, with 12 positions matching TRBD2. Unmatched junction bases numbered 16, after V lost 0 bases and J lost 1 base. The CDR3 runs 21 residues. The germline V gene has CDR1 LGHNA and CDR2 YSLEER. The CDR3 spells CASSQDSPLAGGLLTSYEQYF. DNA for the CDR3: TGCGCCAGCAGCCAAGATTCCCCCCTAGCGGGAGGGCTCCTTACGTCCTACGAGCAGTACTTC.

V is TRBV5-6 and J is TRBJ1-2, with TRBD1 matching over 8 bases. The CDR3 spans 15 residues. Germline-derived CDR1 and CDR2 are SGHDT and YYEEEE. Trimming cost V 4 bases and J 5 bases; bases outside gene matches: 10. The CDR3 here is CASSPGTGVDYGYTF. CDR3 DNA: TGTGCCAGCAGCCCCGGGACAGGAGTAGATTATGGCTACACCTTC.

This clone was seen only a few times. This chain joins TRBV7-9 and TRBJ1-6; 7 bases fit TRBD1. This CDR3 has 15 residues. The V segment lost 5 bases and the J segment 7 bases; nucleotides outside the gene matches: 8. Germline values: CDR1 SEHNR, CDR2 FQNEAQ (reference sequence). DNA for the CDR3: TGTGCCAGCAGCCCCCCAGGGGGTGACAATTCACCCCTCCACTTT. This gives the protein CASSPPGGDNSPLHF.

This clone was seen a single time. CDR3 bases: TGTGCCAGCAGACCCGGGACGGGGTACGAGCAGTACTTC. As protein: CASRPGTGYEQYF. V usage is TRBV6-6 and J usage is TRBJ2-7; D possibly matches TRBD1 or TRBD2 (5 bases each). Per the germline V gene, CDR1 is MNHNY and CDR2 is SVGAGI (reference sequence). V lost 6 bases and J 4 bases, leaving 13 bases between the germline ends. There are 13 residues in the CDR3.

Details on this clone: Other DNA sequences in the same sample also yield this CDR3. DNA for the CDR3: TGCGCCAGCAGCCGAGTTACAGGGGACCGCGGCTACACCTTC. Its protein product is CASSRVTGDRGYTF. The V gene is TRBV4-1, the J gene TRBJ1-2; 7 nucleotides agree with TRBD1. Germline V gene sequence: CDR1 MGHRA, CDR2 YSYEKL. The V segment lost 4 bases and the J segment 8 bases; nucleotides outside the gene matches: 10. CDR3 length: 14 residues.

This clone has more than one count but fewer than ten. V and J are TRBV7-9 and TRBJ1-3, with D unresolved. Germline CDR1 and CDR2: SEHNR and FQNEAQ (reference sequence). The V and J ends lost 4 bases and 3 bases respectively, with 10 bases between them. This CDR3 has 14 amino acids. This CDR3 reads CASSSRSVGNTIYF. In DNA, the CDR3 is TGTGCCAGCAGCTCCCGCAGTGTTGGAAACACCATATATTTT.

This chain uses TRBV19 with TRBJ1-2; TRBD1 matches at 10 bases. Germline V gene sequence: CDR1 LNHDA, CDR2 SQIVND (reference sequence). Unmatched junction bases numbered 6, after V lost 5 bases and J lost 3 bases. This CDR3 is 15 amino acids long. The CDR3 here is CASSFRQGADYGYTF. The CDR3 DNA follows: TGTGCCAGTAGTTTCCGACAGGGGGCTGACTATGGCTACACCTTC.

The V and J genes are TRBV7-9 and TRBJ1-1; D unresolved. This CDR3 comprises 13 residues. Trimming removed 3 bases at V and 0 bases at J, with 5 bases between. Germline V gene data show CDR1 as SEHNR and CDR2 as FQNEAQ (reference sequence). CDR3 nucleotide sequence: TGTGCCAGCAGCTTGACTCTGAACACTGAAGCTTTCTTT. This sequence encodes CASSLTLNTEAFF.

In its sample, this clone ranks as hyperexpanded. The rearrangement uses TRBV29-1 and TRBJ1-2, with a possible D match to TRBD1 (5 bases). Germline V lookup: CDR1 SQVTM, CDR2 ANQGSEA. The CDR3 runs 13 residues. V was clipped by 4 bases and J by 1 base, with 10 bases between them. This chain's CDR3 is CSVGDSVNYGYTF. CDR3 sequence (DNA): TGCAGCGTTGGTGACAGCGTTAACTATGGCTACACCTTC.

This clone was seen a few times. The CDR3 DNA is TGTGCCACCCAACCCGACAGGGGGGGCGAGCAGTACGTC. This sequence encodes CATQPDRGGEQYV. The rearrangement joins TRBV2 to TRBJ2-7; 9 bases are a match to TRBD1. Germline loops: CDR1 SNHLY, CDR2 FYNNEI. This CDR3 comprises 13 residues. After removal of 10 bases from V and 6 bases from J, the junction contained 10 bases not matched to a gene.

This clone was counted once. J is TRBJ2-5 and V is TRBV11-3; TRBD2 aligns across 7 bases. This CDR3 is built from 14 residues. The germline CDR1 and CDR2 sequences are SGHNT and YENEEA. V lost 8 bases, J lost 4 bases, and 10 bases stayed unmatched. The CDR3, as DNA: TGTGCCAGCCTCCCGTCGGGGGGTGGAGAGACCCAGTACTTC. Amino acid sequence: CASLPSGGGETQYF.

The chain carries TRBV28 and TRBJ1-3, with D tentatively TRBD1 (6 bases). The CDR3 is made up of 15 amino acids. With 6 bases removed from V and 0 bases from J, the gap between germline ends came to 12 bases. The germline gives CDR1 MDHEN, CDR2 SYDVKM. DNA of the CDR3: TGTGCCAGCAGACGGACAGTAATCTCTGGAAACACCATATATTTT. Amino acid sequence: CASRRTVISGNTIYF.

The CDR3 sequence is CATQTGRGNTIYF. CDR3 DNA: TGTGCCACTCAGACAGGGCGTGGAAACACCATATATTTT. This sequence joins TRBV19 and TRBJ1-3; 7 bases match TRBD1. Germline trimming cut 10 bases from V and 3 bases from J; bases unmatched to any gene: 6. Germline CDR1 reads LNHDA; CDR2 reads SQIVND (reference sequence). The CDR3 runs 13 residues.

The V and J genes are TRBV19 and TRBJ2-7, with no clear D. Germline V CDR1 and CDR2: LNHDA, SQIVND (reference sequence). Trimming pared 0 bases from V and 7 bases from J, leaving 16 bases between. The CDR3 is made up of 15 amino acids. As DNA, the CDR3 is TGTGCCAGTAGTATAGATGTACGGTTAGTGGATGAGCAGTACTTC. As protein: CASSIDVRLVDEQYF.

V gene TRBV10-3 combines with J gene TRBJ2-2; D call uncertain. This CDR3 spans 11 amino acids. Per germline, CDR1 ENHRY and CDR2 SYGVKD. V lost 3 bases, J lost 6 bases, and 2 bases lay in between. CDR3 region: CAISDAGELFF. CDR3 sequence (DNA): TGTGCCATCAGTGATGCCGGGGAGCTGTTTTTT.

A few counts support this clone. CDR3 coding DNA: TGTGCCAGCACAAACCCTAGCGGGAGTAGCGAGCAGTACTTC. Its protein is CASTNPSGSSEQYF. The chain carries TRBV7-9 and TRBJ2-7, with TRBD2 matching 10 bases. The J segment lost 6 bases and the V segment lost 7 bases, leaving 9 bases of the junction unmatched. The length of the CDR3 is 14 residues. Germline V gene lookup returns CDR1 SEHNR and CDR2 FQNEAQ (reference sequence).

The rearrangement uses TRBV7-8 and TRBJ2-1; D uncertain. The CDR3 spans 14 residues. V dropped 1 base and J dropped 4 bases, with 8 bases sitting between them. Germline loops: CDR1 SGHVS, CDR2 FQNEAQ. As DNA, the CDR3 is TGTGCCAGCAGCTTAGAAGGACCTTACAATGAGCAGTTCTTC. It specifies CASSLEGPYNEQFF.

The chain employs TRBV28 and TRBJ2-5, with D unclear. CDR1 MDHEN and CDR2 SYDVKM come from the germline V gene. V was clipped by 5 bases and J by 7 bases, with 17 bases between them. CDR3 length equals 14 residues. The CDR3 is CASSPQLGHRTQYF. CDR3 nucleotide sequence: TGTGCCAGCAGTCCCCAGCTAGGGCATCGGACCCAGTACTTC.

This clone was seen only a few times. This chain uses TRBV6-5 with TRBJ1-2; TRBD1 aligns across 9 bases. CDR1 and CDR2 (germline): MNHEY, SVGAGI. The CDR3 spans 15 residues. Unmatched junction bases numbered 11, after V lost 6 bases and J lost 6 bases. CDR3 sequence reads: CASRPSRGQGDGYTF. DNA of the CDR3: TGTGCCAGCAGACCTAGTCGGGGACAGGGAGATGGCTACACCTTC.

This clone was picked up a small number of times. The chain joins TRBV6-6 to TRBJ1-5, with 9 bases lining up with TRBD1. The ends lost 6 bases at V and 7 bases at J; junction bases unmatched: 4. The germline CDR1 and CDR2 sequences are MNHNY and SVGAGI (reference sequence). This CDR3 region has 13 residues. The CDR3 coding sequence is TGTGCCAGCAGCCAACAGGGGGCCCAGCCCCAGCATTTT. It is translated as CASSQQGAQPQHF.